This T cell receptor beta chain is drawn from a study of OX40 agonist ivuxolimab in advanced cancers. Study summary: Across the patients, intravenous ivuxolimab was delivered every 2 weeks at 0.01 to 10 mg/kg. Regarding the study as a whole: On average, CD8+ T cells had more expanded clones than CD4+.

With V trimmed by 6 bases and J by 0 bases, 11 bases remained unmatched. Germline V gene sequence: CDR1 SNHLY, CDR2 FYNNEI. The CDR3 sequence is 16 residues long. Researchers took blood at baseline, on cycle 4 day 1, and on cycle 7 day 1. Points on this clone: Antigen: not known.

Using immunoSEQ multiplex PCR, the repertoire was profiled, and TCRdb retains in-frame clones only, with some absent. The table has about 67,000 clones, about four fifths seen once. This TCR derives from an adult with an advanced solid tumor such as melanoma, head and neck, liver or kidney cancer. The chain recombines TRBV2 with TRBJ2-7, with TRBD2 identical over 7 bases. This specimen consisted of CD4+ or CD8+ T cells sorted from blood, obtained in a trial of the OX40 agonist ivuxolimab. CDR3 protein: CASRADLAAFSYEQYV. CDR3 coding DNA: TGTGCCAGCAGGGCCGACCTAGCGGCATTCTCCTACGAGCAGTACGTC.